The 32 T cell receptor beta chains in this list originate from one sample, sequenced in a study of T cell responses to AZD1222 COVID-19 vaccine. The data were produced by immunoSEQ multiplex PCR, yet TCRdb's version contains in-frame clones alone and is incomplete. The table has almost 65,000 clones, around 83% seen once. This material consisted of peripheral blood, taken on day 0 of AZD1222 vaccination. The receptors originated from an adult in good health.

V and J are TRBV2 and TRBJ1-2, with TRBD1 matching 7 bases. The germline V gene has CDR1 SNHLY and CDR2 FYNNEI. V gave up 6 bases and J gave up 5 bases; unmatched junction bases: 3. The CDR3 is 12 residues long. As DNA, the CDR3 is TGTGCCAGCAGACCAGGGGGTTATGGCTACACCTTC. It is translated as CASRPGGYGYTF.

About this clone itself: Other DNA sequences of this sample code for an identical CDR3. The chain employs TRBV4-3 and TRBJ2-5, with 10 bases lining up with TRBD1. The CDR3 consists of 15 residues. Per the germline V gene, CDR1 is LGHNA and CDR2 is YSLEER. V gave up 3 bases and J gave up 0 bases; unmatched junction bases: 1. The CDR3 DNA sequence: TGCGCCAGCAGCCAGGGACAGGGGTACCAAGAGACCCAGTACTTC. This translates into CASSQGQGYQETQYF.

The chain uses TRBV2 and TRBJ2-1, with 12 bases aligning to TRBD2. The germline CDR1 and CDR2 sequences are SNHLY and FYNNEI. J gave up 9 bases and V 6 bases, and 9 bases lay outside the gene matches. This CDR3 has 15 amino acids. The CDR3 bases are TGTGCCAGCAGAAGGACTAGCGGGGTGAGGGGTGAGCAGTTCTTC. Translated: CASRRTSGVRGEQFF.

CDR3 in DNA: TGTGCCAGTAGTATCGACAGGAAGAACACTGAAGCTTTCTTT. Translating it yields CASSIDRKNTEAFF. This sequence joins TRBV19 and TRBJ1-1; maybe TRBD1 (6 bases). With 3 bases removed from V and 1 base from J, the gap between germline ends came to 9 bases. The CDR3 runs to 14 residues. The germline V gene encodes CDR1 LNHDA and CDR2 SQIVND (reference sequence).

The chain recombines TRBV5-5 with TRBJ1-4; TRBD1 matches 7 bases. This CDR3 comprises 16 residues. V was clipped by 4 bases and J by 3 bases; unmatched bases: 9. The germline V gene encodes CDR1 SGHKS and CDR2 YYEKEE (reference sequence). CDR3 sequence reads: CASSVTGNPANEKLFF. CDR3 coding DNA: TGTGCCAGCAGCGTGACAGGGAACCCGGCTAATGAAAAACTGTTTTTT.

This chain connects TRBV4-3 to TRBJ1-2; 8 bases map to TRBD1. V lost 5 bases to trimming and J lost 4 bases; unmatched junction nucleotides: 0. The CDR3 consists of 12 residues. CDR1 and CDR2 from the germline V gene are LGHNA and YSLEER. CDR3 protein: CASSTGGYGYTF. CDR3 nucleotide sequence: TGCGCCAGCAGCACAGGGGGCTATGGCTACACCTTC.

The chain joins TRBV10-3 to TRBJ1-1, with D tentatively TRBD1 (5 bases). The CDR3 length is 11 residues. Trimming pared 6 bases from V and 7 bases from J, leaving 9 bases between. The germline gives CDR1 ENHRY, CDR2 SYGVKD. CDR3 region: CAIRGDSEAFF. The CDR3 DNA is TGTGCCATCAGAGGTGACAGTGAAGCTTTCTTT.

In nucleotides, the CDR3 is TGTGCCAGCAGCCAAGAAGCCCAGGCAGCGAACACTGAAGCTTTCTTT. Amino acid sequence: CASSQEAQAANTEAFF. The J gene is TRBJ1-1, the V gene TRBV4-2; no clear D gene. Trimming left V 0 bases short and J 1 base short, with 12 bases between. Germline V gene sequence: CDR1 LGHNA, CDR2 YNFKEQ. The CDR3 runs 16 residues.

The chain employs TRBV12-3 or TRBV12-4 and TRBJ2-1; TRBD2 agrees at 7 bases. The CDR3 contains 13 residues. V lost 5 bases, J lost 4 bases, and 2 bases stayed unmatched. The CDR3 loop reads CASSGEGYNEQFF. The CDR3 bases are TGTGCCAGCAGTGGGGAGGGATACAATGAGCAGTTCTTC.

The genes are TRBV5-1 and TRBJ2-5, with D possibly being TRBD1 (6 bases). V lost 0 bases and J 5 bases, leaving 14 bases between the germline ends. In germline, CDR1 is SGHRS, CDR2 YFSETQ. The CDR3 totals 15 residues. This chain's CDR3 is CASSLGTGHGETQYF. The CDR3 DNA is TGCGCCAGCAGCTTGGGAACAGGGCATGGGGAGACCCAGTACTTC.

J is TRBJ1-1 and V is TRBV27; perhaps TRBD1 as D (6 bases). Germline assignment: CDR1 MNHEY and CDR2 SMNVEV (reference sequence). The CDR3 covers 14 residues. Deletions cut 2 bases from V and 3 bases from J, with 10 bases between. The CDR3 sequence is CASSLHDRYTEAFF. CDR3 DNA sequence: TGTGCCAGCAGTTTACATGACAGGTACACTGAAGCTTTCTTT.

The chain recombines TRBV2 with TRBJ1-2; no clear D gene. V was shortened by 0 bases and J by 5 bases, with 13 bases between the two germline ends. Germline CDR1 is SNHLY and CDR2 is FYNNEI. The CDR3 consists of 15 residues. CDR3 loop: CASSEALRTRYGYTF. CDR3 in DNA: TGTGCCAGCAGTGAAGCGCTGAGGACTAGATATGGCTACACCTTC.

CDR3 protein: CASSPQGTNEKLFF. The CDR3 DNA sequence: TGCGCCAGCAGCCCGCAGGGTACTAATGAAAAACTGTTTTTT. The chain recombines TRBV5-1 with TRBJ1-4; D is perhaps TRBD1 (5 bases). Germline CDR1 is SGHRS and CDR2 is YFSETQ. The CDR3 has 14 amino acids. Trimming removed 4 bases at V and 2 bases at J, with 9 bases between.

J is TRBJ2-7 and V is TRBV7-2; TRBD2 aligns across 7 bases. The CDR3 is 16 amino acids. Germline CDR1 reads SGHTA; CDR2 reads FQGNSA. Trimming removed 1 base from V and 0 bases from J; junction bases left unmatched: 6. Here the CDR3 DNA reads TGTGCCAGCAGCTTAGTTTCAAGCGGGAACTCCTACGAGCAGTACTTC. It specifies CASSLVSSGNSYEQYF.

The rearrangement links TRBV4-2 to TRBJ2-5; 7 nucleotides align to TRBD2. V shed 0 bases, J shed 5 bases, and the junction held 6 bases outside the gene matches. Germline values: CDR1 LGHNA, CDR2 YNFKEQ. The CDR3 spans 15 residues. CDR3 DNA: TGTGCCAGCAGCCAAGATTTTCGGGGGGTGGAGACCCAGTACTTC. The encoded protein is CASSQDFRGVETQYF.

The chain recombines TRBV4-1 with TRBJ1-5; no firm D call. Trimming left V 0 bases short and J 6 bases short, with 12 bases between. The CDR3 is 15 amino acids. The germline V gene encodes CDR1 MGHRA and CDR2 YSYEKL. The CDR3 DNA reads as TGCGCCAGCAGCCAAGAGGCCGGATCGGGTCAGCCCCAGCATTTT. Encoded protein: CASSQEAGSGQPQHF.

This clone was counted a single time. CDR3 region: CASSLNSRGSNTEAFF. CDR3 coding DNA: TGTGCCAGCTCACTCAATTCCAGGGGGTCGAACACTGAAGCTTTCTTT. The V call is TRBV18, the J call TRBJ1-1, with 7 positions matching TRBD1. With V trimmed by 4 bases and J by 1 base, 9 bases remained unmatched. The germline CDR1 and CDR2 sequences are KGHSH and LQKENI. The CDR3 is 16 amino acids.

The J gene is TRBJ2-2, the V gene TRBV3-1 (or the pseudogene TRBV3-2), with 14 bases aligning to TRBD2. The length of the CDR3 is 16 residues. Germline V gene data show CDR1 as LGHDT and CDR2 as YNNKEL (reference sequence). V was clipped by 4 bases and J by 7 bases; unmatched bases: 5. The DNA for the CDR3 is TGTGCCAGCAGCCTGGGACTAGCGGGGGAGGGCGGGGAGCTGTTTTTT. Protein: CASSLGLAGEGGELFF.

This sequence joins TRBV5-5 and TRBJ1-4; D is possibly TRBD1 (5 bases). Per the germline V gene, CDR1 is SGHKS and CDR2 is YYEKEE (reference sequence). CDR3 length: 14 amino acids. V gave up 4 bases and J gave up 5 bases, with 12 bases separating them. The CDR3, as DNA: TGTGCCAGCAGCCAGCTGGGGGGAAATGAAAAACTGTTTTTT. This gives the protein CASSQLGGNEKLFF.

The chain has TRBV18 and TRBJ1-2, with TRBD1 as a possible D gene (5 bases). The CDR3 runs 13 residues. Germline V gene data show CDR1 as KGHSH and CDR2 as LQKENI. The V gene lost 5 bases and the J gene lost 4 bases, with 11 bases spanning the gap. CDR3 region: CASSGGLGYGYTF. As DNA, the CDR3 is TGTGCCAGCTCAGGGGGATTGGGCTATGGCTACACCTTC.

Only one count was recorded for this clone. The CDR3 coding sequence is TGTGCCAGCAGGCCTGACGGTGGATATGGCTACACCTTC. This codes for CASRPDGGYGYTF. The J gene is TRBJ1-2, the V gene TRBV12-3 or TRBV12-4; D is unclear. The CDR3 totals 13 residues. V shed 6 bases and J shed 5 bases, with 13 bases lying between them.

This chain links TRBV4-1 with TRBJ2-5, with 7 positions matching TRBD1. The germline V gene has CDR1 MGHRA and CDR2 YSYEKL. V lost 3 bases to trimming and J lost 3 bases; unmatched junction nucleotides: 7. The CDR3 sequence is 15 residues long. CDR3 sequence reads: CASSQWDSTKETQYF. CDR3 coding DNA: TGCGCCAGCAGCCAGTGGGACAGCACTAAAGAGACCCAGTACTTC.

The chain combines TRBV5-6 with TRBJ1-2, with 9 nucleotides matching TRBD1. Germline V CDR1 and CDR2: SGHDT, YYEEEE. The V gene end was trimmed by 1 base and the J gene end by 2 bases; junction bases not matched to a gene: 3. The CDR3 totals 15 residues. CDR3 sequence reads: CASSLRQGGNYGYTF. The CDR3 DNA reads TGTGCCAGCAGCTTGAGACAGGGGGGAAACTATGGCTACACCTTC.

V is TRBV7-9 and J is TRBJ1-5; a weak D match, TRBD1 (5 bases). Germline CDR1 reads SEHNR; CDR2 reads FQNEAQ (reference sequence). V was trimmed by 4 bases and J by 0 bases, leaving 10 bases between them. This CDR3 contains 15 residues. CDR3 protein: CASSSDRYSNQPQHF. The CDR3 coding sequence is TGTGCCAGCAGCTCAGACAGATATAGCAATCAGCCCCAGCATTTT.

This chain connects TRBV5-4 to TRBJ1-4; D is perhaps TRBD1 (6 bases). The CDR3 has 15 residues. V lost 4 bases to trimming and J lost 0 bases, with 10 bases between them. Germline CDR1 and CDR2: SGHNT and YYREEE (reference sequence). The CDR3 spells CASSLDRTTNEKLFF. The CDR3 DNA reads TGTGCCAGCAGCCTCGACAGGACAACTAATGAAAAACTGTTTTTT.

The rearrangement uses TRBV19 and TRBJ1-2; tentative D call: TRBD1 (5 bases). The CDR3 is made up of 12 amino acids. The V end lost 5 bases, the J end lost 4 bases, and 8 bases lay between the germline ends. The germline V gene has CDR1 LNHDA and CDR2 SQIVND (reference sequence). The CDR3 sequence is CASSYGTYGYTF. CDR3 DNA: TGTGCCAGTAGTTACGGGACCTATGGCTACACCTTC.

The chain links TRBV5-1 to TRBJ2-1; TRBD2 matches at 9 bases. The V gene's germline CDR1 is SGHRS and CDR2 YFSETQ. The trim removed 0 bases at V and 7 bases at J, leaving 2 bases unmatched. The CDR3 runs 14 residues. CDR3 amino acids: CASSLGLAVNEQFF. CDR3 in DNA: TGCGCCAGCAGCTTGGGACTAGCGGTGAATGAGCAGTTCTTC.

The chain uses TRBV12-3 or TRBV12-4 and TRBJ1-1; D uncertain. The CDR3 has 13 residues. V was pared by 5 bases and J by 1 base, with 8 bases between. DNA for the CDR3: TGTGCCAGCAGTGGGTGGGGGAACACTGAAGCTTTCTTT. Protein sequence: CASSGWGNTEAFF.

This clone was picked up one time. This chain connects TRBV28 to TRBJ1-1; the D gene is possibly TRBD1 (5 bases). Germline V gene sequence: CDR1 MDHEN, CDR2 SYDVKM. Trimming took 5 bases from V and 1 from J, leaving 17 bases between them. This CDR3 is 16 amino acids long. The CDR3 region is CASSGQALRGNTEAFF. Written as DNA, the CDR3 is TGTGCCAGCAGTGGCCAGGCCCTTAGGGGGAACACTGAAGCTTTCTTT.

This clone was seen just once. The chain employs TRBV3-1 (or the pseudogene TRBV3-2) and TRBJ1-6; D is ambiguous. Trimming stripped 7 bases from V and 7 bases from J, with 11 bases between. CDR1 LGHDT and CDR2 YNNKEL come from the germline V gene (reference sequence). The CDR3 has 13 amino acids. CDR3 sequence (DNA): TGTGCCAGCACGTCGGTGAGAAATTCACCCCTCCACTTT. It translates to CASTSVRNSPLHF.

This chain connects TRBV12-3 or TRBV12-4 to TRBJ2-3, with D perhaps matching TRBD1 (5 bases). V lost 1 base to trimming and J lost 6 bases, with 8 bases between them. CDR3 length: 13 amino acids. This CDR3 is CASSLEGADTQYF. The CDR3 DNA sequence: TGTGCCAGCAGTTTAGAAGGGGCCGATACGCAGTATTTT.

This clone was recorded once. The chain joins TRBV19 to TRBJ1-3; 7 bases align to TRBD1. CDR1 is LNHDA and CDR2 is SQIVND in the germline V gene (reference sequence). The CDR3 length is 16 residues. V lost 5 bases and J lost 0; bases outside the gene matches: 7. This CDR3 reads CASSSGTDISGNTIYF. The CDR3 DNA follows: TGTGCCAGTAGTTCCGGGACAGACATCTCTGGAAACACCATATATTTT.